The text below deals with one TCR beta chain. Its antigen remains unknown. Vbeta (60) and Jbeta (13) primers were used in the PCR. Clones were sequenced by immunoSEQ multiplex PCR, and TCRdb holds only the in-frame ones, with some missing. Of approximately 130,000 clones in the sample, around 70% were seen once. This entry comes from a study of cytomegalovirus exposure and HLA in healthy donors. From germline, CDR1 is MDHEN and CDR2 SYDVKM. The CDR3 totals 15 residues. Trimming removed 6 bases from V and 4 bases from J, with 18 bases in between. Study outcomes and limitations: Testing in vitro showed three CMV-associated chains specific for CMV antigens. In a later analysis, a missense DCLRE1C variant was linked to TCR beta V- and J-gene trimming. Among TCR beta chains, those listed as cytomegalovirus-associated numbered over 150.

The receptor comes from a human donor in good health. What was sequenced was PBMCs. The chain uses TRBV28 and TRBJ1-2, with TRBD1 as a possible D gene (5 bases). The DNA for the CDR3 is TGTGCCAGCAGCCGACGGGTTAGGGGAGGCTATGGCTACACCTTC. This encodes CASSRRVRGGYGYTF.